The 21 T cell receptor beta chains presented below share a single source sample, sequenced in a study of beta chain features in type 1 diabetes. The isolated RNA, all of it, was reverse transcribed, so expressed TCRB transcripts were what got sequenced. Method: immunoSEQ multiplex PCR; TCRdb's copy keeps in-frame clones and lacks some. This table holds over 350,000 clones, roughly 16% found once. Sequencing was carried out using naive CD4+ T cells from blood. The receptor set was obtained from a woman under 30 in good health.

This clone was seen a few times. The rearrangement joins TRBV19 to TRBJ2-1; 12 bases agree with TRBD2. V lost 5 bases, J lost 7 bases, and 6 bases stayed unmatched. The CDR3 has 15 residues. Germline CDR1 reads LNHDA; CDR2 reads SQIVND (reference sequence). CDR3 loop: CASSETSGRRNEQFF. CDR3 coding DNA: TGTGCCAGTAGTGAAACTAGCGGGAGGCGAAATGAGCAGTTCTTC.

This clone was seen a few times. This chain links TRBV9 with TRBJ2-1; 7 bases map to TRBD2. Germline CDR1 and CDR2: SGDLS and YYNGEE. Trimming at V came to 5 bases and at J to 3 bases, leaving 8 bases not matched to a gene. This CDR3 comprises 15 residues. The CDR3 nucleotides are TGTGCCAGCAGTATAAGCGGGAACCACTACAATGAGCAGTTCTTC. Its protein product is CASSISGNHYNEQFF.

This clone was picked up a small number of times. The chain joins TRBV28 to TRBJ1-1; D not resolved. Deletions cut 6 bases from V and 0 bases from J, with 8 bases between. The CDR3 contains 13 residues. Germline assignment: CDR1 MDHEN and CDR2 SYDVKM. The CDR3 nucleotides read TGTGCCAGCAGACAAACAGTGAACACTGAAGCTTTCTTT. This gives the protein CASRQTVNTEAFF.

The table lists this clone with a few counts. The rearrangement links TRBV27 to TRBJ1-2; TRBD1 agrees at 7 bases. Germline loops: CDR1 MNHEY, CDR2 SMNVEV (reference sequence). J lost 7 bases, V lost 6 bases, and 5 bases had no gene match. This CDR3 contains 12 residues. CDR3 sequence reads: CASRTGYSGYTF. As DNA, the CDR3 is TGTGCCAGCAGGACAGGGTACAGTGGCTACACCTTC.

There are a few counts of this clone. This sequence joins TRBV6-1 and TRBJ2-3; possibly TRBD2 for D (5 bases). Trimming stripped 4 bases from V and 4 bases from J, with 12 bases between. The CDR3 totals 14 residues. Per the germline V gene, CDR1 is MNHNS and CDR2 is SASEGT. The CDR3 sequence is CASSARTRSDTQYF. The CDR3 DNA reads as TGTGCCAGCAGTGCACGAACTAGGTCAGATACGCAGTATTTT.

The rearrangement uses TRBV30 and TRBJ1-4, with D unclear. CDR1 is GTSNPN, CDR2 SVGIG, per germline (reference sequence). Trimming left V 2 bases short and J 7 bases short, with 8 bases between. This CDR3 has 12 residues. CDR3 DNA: TGTGCCTGGAGTTTTACTCGTGAAAAACTGTTTTTT. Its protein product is CAWSFTREKLFF.

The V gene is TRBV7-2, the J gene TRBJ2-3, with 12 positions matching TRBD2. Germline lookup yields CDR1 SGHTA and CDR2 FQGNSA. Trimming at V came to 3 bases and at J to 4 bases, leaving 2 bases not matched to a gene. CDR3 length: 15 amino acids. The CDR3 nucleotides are TGTGCCAGCAGCTTTCGACTAGCGGGGGCAGATACGCAGTATTTT. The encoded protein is CASSFRLAGADTQYF.

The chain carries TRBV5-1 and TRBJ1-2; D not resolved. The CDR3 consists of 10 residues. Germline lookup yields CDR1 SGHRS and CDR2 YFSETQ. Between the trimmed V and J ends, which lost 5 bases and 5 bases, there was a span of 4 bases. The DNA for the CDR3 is TGCGCCAGCAGTTTATATGGCTACACCTTC. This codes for CASSLYGYTF.

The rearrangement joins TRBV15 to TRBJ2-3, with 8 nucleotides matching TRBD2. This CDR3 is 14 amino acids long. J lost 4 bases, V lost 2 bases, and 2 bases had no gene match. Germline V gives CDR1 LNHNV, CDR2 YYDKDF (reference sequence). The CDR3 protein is CATSRSGSADTQYF. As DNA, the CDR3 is TGTGCCACCAGCAGAAGCGGGAGCGCAGATACGCAGTATTTT. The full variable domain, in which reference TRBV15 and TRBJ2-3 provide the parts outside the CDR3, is DAMVIQNPRYQVTQFGKPVTLSCSQTLNHNVMYWYQQKSSQAPKLLFHYYDKDFNNEADTPDNFQSRRPNTSFCFLDIRSPGLGDTAMYLCATSRSGSADTQYFGPGTRLTVL.

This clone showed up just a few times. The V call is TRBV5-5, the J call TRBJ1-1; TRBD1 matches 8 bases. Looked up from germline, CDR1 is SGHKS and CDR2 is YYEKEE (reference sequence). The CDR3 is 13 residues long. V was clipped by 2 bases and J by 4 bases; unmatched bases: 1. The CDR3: CASSFTGGTEAFF. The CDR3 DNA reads TGTGCCAGCAGCTTTACAGGGGGCACTGAAGCTTTCTTT.

This chain's CDR3 is CASSQDINYGYTF. CDR3 DNA: TGTGCCAGCAGCCAAGATATCAACTATGGCTACACCTTC. V usage is TRBV14 and J usage is TRBJ1-2; no clear D. The V gene's germline CDR1 is SGHDN and CDR2 FVKESK. V dropped 0 bases and J dropped 2 bases, with 4 bases sitting between them. This CDR3 region has 13 residues.

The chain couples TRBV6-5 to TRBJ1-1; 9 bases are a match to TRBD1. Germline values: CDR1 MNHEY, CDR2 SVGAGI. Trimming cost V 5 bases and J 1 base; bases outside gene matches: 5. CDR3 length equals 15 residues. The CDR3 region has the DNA TGTGCCAGCAGTAAAGACAGGGGGTCGAACACTGAAGCTTTCTTT. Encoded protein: CASSKDRGSNTEAFF.

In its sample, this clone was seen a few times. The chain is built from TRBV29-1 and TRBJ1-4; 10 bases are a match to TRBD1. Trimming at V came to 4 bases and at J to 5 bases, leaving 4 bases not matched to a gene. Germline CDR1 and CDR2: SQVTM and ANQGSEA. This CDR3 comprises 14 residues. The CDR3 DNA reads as TGCAGCGTTGGCGGGACAGGGGAAAATGAAAAACTGTTTTTT. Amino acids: CSVGGTGENEKLFF.

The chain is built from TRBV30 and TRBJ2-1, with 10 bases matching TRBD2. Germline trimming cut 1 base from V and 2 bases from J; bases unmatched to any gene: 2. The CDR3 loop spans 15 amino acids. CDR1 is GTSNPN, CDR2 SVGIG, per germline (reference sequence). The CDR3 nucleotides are TGTGCCTGGAGTGGGACTAGCGGTCCCTACAATGAGCAGTTCTTC. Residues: CAWSGTSGPYNEQFF.

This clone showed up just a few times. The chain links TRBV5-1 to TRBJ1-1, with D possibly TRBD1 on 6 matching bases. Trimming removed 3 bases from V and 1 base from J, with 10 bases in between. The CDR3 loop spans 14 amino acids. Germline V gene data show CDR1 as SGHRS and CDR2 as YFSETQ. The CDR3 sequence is CASSWQGQNTEAFF. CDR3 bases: TGCGCCAGCAGCTGGCAGGGGCAGAACACTGAAGCTTTCTTT.

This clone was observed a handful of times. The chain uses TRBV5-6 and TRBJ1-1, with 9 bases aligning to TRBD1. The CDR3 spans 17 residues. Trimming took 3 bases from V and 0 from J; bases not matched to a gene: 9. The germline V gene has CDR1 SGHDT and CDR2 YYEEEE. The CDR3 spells CASSSYWDRAMNTEAFF. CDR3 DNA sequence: TGTGCCAGCAGCTCCTATTGGGACAGGGCAATGAACACTGAAGCTTTCTTT. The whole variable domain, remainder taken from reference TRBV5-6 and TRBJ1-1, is DAGVTQSPTHLIKTRGQQVTLRCSPKSGHDTVSWYQQALGQGPQFIFQYYEEEERQRGNFPDRFSGHQFPNYSSELNVNALLLGDSALYLCASSSYWDRAMNTEAFFGQGTRLTVV.

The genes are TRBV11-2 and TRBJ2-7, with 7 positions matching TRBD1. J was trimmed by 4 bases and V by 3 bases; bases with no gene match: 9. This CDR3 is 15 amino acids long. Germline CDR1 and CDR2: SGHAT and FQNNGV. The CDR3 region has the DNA TGTGCCAGCAGCTTTAAAAGGGGACAGCCTTACGAGCAGTACTTC. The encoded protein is CASSFKRGQPYEQYF.

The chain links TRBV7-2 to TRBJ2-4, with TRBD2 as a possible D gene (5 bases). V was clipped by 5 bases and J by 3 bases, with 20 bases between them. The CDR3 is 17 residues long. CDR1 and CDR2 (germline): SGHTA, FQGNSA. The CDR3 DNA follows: TGTGCCAGCAGCCTTGCTAGCAGATACCTCCTCAAAAACATTCAGTACTTC. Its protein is CASSLASRYLLKNIQYF.

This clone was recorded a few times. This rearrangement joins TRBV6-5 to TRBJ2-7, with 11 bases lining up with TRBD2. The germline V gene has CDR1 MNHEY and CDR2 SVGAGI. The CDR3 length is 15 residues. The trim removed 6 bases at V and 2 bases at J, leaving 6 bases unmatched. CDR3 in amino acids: CASSQGTSGTYEQYF. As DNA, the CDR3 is TGTGCCAGCAGCCAAGGGACTAGCGGAACCTACGAGCAGTACTTC.

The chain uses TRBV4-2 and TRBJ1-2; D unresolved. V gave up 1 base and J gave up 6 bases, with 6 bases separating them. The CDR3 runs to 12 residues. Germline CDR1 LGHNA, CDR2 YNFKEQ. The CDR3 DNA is TGTGCCAGCAGCCAAGTAGAGGATGGCTACACCTTC. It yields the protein CASSQVEDGYTF.

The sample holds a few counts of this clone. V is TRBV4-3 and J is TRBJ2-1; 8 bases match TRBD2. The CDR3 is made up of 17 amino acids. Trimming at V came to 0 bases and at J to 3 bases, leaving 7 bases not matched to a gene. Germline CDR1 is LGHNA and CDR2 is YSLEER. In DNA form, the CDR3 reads TGCGCCAGCAGCCAAGATTTCGCGGGAGGTAACTACAATGAGCAGTTCTTC. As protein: CASSQDFAGGNYNEQFF.